This TCR beta chain was observed in a study of control samples from healthy donors and cancer patients. Trimming took 5 bases from V and 3 from J, leaving 11 bases between them. This CDR3 spans 14 amino acids. Looked up from germline, CDR1 is SGHDT and CDR2 is YYEEEE. Produced via immunoSEQ multiplex PCR; TCRdb's table is partial and in-frame only. The sample records just over 30,000 clones, less than 95% being singletons. V is TRBV5-6 and J is TRBJ2-2, with unresolved D. The TCR was taken from a man in his 60s in good health. What was sequenced was blood. This chain's CDR3 is CASRAPPYTGELFF. In nucleotides, the CDR3 is TGTGCCAGCAGGGCCCCACCGTACACCGGGGAGCTGTTTTTT.